What follows describes a single TCR beta chain. Its antigen is still unknown. The authors prepared the TCRbeta library with unique molecular identifiers. One entry per CDR3 protein results from TCRdb running MiXCR on the PCR reads. This sample has 800,000 to 1,000,000 distinct CDR3 sequences, with 25% to 35% found just once. The sample comes from a study of T-cell reconstitution after alpha-beta-depleted transplantation in children. The CDR3 sequence is 16 residues long. V shed 3 bases and J 4 bases; nucleotides not matched to a gene: 9. In germline, CDR1 is MGHRA, CDR2 YSYEKL. Study results and limitations: One year after transplant, T-cell counts and diversity came mostly from newly produced T cells.

The receptor was derived from a boy under two years old who had a stem cell transplant for SCID, so the T cells may come from the graft donor. Sequenced here: PBMCs, mostly from graft donor cells, sampled 360 days after TCRalphabeta/CD19-depleted stem cell transplant. This chain uses TRBV4-1 with TRBJ1-3, with 7 positions matching TRBD1. The CDR3 loop is CASSHVTGATGNTIYF. In DNA form, the CDR3 reads TGCGCCAGCAGCCATGTAACAGGGGCTACGGGAAACACCATATATTTT.